This T cell receptor beta chain was sequenced for a study of shared clonotypes between healthy human individuals. The study, taken as a whole, reports: Compared with memory subsets, naive subsets generally had larger estimated richness.

In the naive CD8 group, cells lacked CD45RO and were positively selected for CCR7, so terminally differentiated effector memory CD45RA+ cells were left out. This clone was seen just once. Its antigen is not identified. Sequenced by immunoSEQ multiplex PCR; TCRdb stores in-frame clones only, minus some. This sample has more than 2 million clones; just over 90% occur once, and the top ten carry around 1.7%. CDR1 is MNHEY and CDR2 is SMNVEV in the germline V gene (reference sequence). This CDR3 spans 16 amino acids. V lost 2 bases, J lost 4 bases, and 12 bases lay in between. The source material was naive CD8+ T cells from PBMCs. The V call is TRBV27, the J call TRBJ2-6, with D unclear. The sequence came from a man aged 18 to 35 in good health. Some clones in this sample may be carry-over from other donors' samples. The CDR3, as DNA: TGTGCCAGCAGTTTAGTGTTGGGCCAGGGGGCCAACGTCCTGACTTTC. This sequence encodes CASSLVLGQGANVLTF. The variable domain in full, with the rest retrieved from reference TRBV27 and TRBJ2-6, is EAQVTQNPRYLITVTGKKLTVTCSQNMNHEYMSWYRQDPGLGLRQIYYSMNVEVTDKGDVPEGYKVSRKEKRNFPLILESPSPNQTSLYFCASSLVLGQGANVLTFGAGSRLTVL.